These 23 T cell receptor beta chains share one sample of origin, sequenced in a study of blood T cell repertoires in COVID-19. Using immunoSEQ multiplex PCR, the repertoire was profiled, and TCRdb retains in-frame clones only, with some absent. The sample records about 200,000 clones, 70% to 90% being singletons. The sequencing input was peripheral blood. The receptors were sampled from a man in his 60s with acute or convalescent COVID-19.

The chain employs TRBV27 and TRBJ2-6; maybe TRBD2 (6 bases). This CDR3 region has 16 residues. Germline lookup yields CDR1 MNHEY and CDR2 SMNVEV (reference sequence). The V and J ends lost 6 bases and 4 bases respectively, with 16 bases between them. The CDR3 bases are TGTGCCAGCAGCCTATTGCCCGGGAGCGGGGCCAACGTCCTGACTTTC. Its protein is CASSLLPGSGANVLTF.

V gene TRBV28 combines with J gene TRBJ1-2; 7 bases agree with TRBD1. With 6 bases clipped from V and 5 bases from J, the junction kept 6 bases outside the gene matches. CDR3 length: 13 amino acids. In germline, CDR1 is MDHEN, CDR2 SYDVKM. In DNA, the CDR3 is TGTGCCAGCAGGAAAACAGGGGCTTATGGCTACACCTTC. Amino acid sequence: CASRKTGAYGYTF.

The CDR3 spells CASSHDVMTGGNEAFF. CDR3 sequence (DNA): TGTGCCAGCAGCCACGACGTGATGACAGGGGGCAATGAAGCTTTCTTT. The chain couples TRBV3-1 (or the pseudogene TRBV3-2) to TRBJ1-1; 10 bases align to TRBD1. The junction had 11 bases not matched to a gene; V was cut back by 3 bases and J by 7 bases. This CDR3 region has 16 residues. CDR1 and CDR2 from the germline V gene are LGHDT and YNNKEL (reference sequence).

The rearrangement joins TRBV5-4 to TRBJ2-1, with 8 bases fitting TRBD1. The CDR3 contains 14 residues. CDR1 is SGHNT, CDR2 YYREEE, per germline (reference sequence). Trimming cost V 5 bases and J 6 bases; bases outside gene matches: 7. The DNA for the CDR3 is TGTGCCAGCAGTCCTACAGGGGGAAGCAATGAGCAGTTCTTC. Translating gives CASSPTGGSNEQFF.

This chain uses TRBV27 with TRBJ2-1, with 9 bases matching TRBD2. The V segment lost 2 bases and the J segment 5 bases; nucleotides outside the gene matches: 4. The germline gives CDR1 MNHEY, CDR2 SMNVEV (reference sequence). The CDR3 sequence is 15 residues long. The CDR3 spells CASSLLTSGNNEQFF. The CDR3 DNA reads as TGTGCCAGCAGTTTACTGACTAGCGGAAACAATGAGCAGTTCTTC.

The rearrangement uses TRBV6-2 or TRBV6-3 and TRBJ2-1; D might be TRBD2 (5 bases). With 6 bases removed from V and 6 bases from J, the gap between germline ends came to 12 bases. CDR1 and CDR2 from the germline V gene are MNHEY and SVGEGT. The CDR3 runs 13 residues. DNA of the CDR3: TGTGCCAGCAGACCTACTAGGGCCAATGAGCAGTTCTTC. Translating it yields CASRPTRANEQFF.

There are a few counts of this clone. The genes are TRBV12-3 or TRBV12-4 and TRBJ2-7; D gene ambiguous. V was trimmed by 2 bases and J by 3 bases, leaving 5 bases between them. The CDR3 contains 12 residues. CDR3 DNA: TGTGCCAGCAGTTTACAGGACTACGAGCAGTACTTC. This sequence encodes CASSLQDYEQYF.

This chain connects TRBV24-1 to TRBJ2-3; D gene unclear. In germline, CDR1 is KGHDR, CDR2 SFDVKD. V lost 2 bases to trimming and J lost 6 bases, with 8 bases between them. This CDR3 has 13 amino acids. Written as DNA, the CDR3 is TGTGCCACCAGTGATTCCTCGCGGGATACGCAGTATTTT. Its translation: CATSDSSRDTQYF.

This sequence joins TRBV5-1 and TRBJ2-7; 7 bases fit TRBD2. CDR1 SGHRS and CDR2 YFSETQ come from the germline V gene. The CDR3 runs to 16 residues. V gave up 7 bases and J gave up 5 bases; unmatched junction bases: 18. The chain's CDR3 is CASSGDRTRAFHEQYF. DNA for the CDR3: TGCGCCAGCTCTGGGGATCGGACTAGGGCGTTCCACGAGCAGTACTTC.

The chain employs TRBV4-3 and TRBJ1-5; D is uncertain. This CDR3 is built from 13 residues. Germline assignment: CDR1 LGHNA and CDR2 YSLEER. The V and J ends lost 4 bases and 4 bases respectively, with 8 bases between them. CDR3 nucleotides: TGCGCCAGCAGCCCTGAGGATAATCAGCCCCAGCATTTT. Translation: CASSPEDNQPQHF.

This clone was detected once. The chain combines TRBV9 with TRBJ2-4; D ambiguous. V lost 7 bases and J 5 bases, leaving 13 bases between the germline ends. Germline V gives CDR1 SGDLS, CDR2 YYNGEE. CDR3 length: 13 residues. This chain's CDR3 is CASSRDTQNIQYF. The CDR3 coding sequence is TGTGCCAGCTCCCGAGACACTCAAAACATTCAGTACTTC.

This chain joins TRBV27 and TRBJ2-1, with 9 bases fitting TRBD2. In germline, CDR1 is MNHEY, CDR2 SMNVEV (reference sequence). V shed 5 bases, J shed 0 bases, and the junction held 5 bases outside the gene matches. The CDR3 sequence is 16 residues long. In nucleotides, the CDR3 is TGTGCCAGCAGTCTCCTAGCGGGAACCTCCTACAATGAGCAGTTCTTC. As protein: CASSLLAGTSYNEQFF.

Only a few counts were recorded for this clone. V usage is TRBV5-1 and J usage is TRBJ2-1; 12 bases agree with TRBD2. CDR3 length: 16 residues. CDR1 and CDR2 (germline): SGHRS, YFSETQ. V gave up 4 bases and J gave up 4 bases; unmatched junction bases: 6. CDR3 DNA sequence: TGCGCCAGCAGCCCCGCTAGCGGGAGGGCATACAATGAGCAGTTCTTC. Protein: CASSPASGRAYNEQFF.

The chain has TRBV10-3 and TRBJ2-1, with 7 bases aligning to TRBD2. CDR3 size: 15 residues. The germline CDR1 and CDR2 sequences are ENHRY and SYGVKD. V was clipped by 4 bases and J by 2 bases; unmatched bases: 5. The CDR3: CAISGGGSTYNEQFF. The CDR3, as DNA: TGTGCCATCAGTGGTGGCGGGAGTACCTACAATGAGCAGTTCTTC.

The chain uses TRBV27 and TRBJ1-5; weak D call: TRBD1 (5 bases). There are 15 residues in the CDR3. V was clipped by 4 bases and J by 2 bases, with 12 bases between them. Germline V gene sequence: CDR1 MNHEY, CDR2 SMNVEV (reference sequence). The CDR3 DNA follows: TGTGCCAGCAGTTCCCGCACGGGGGGCAATCAGCCCCAGCATTTT. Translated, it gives CASSSRTGGNQPQHF.

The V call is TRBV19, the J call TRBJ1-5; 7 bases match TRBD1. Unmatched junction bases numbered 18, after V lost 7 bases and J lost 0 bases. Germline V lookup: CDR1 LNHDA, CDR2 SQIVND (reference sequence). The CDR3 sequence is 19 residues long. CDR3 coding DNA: TGTGCCAGTACCACCTCGGGACAGTACGCCTTTCGTAGCAATCAGCCCCAGCATTTT. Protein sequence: CASTTSGQYAFRSNQPQHF.

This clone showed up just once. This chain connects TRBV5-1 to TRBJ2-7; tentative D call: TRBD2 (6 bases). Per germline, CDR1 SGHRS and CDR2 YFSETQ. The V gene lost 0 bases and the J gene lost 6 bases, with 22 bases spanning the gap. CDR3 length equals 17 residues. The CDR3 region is CASSLVPGPGEAGEQYF. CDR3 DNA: TGCGCCAGCAGCTTGGTTCCGGGCCCTGGGGAAGCGGGCGAGCAGTACTTC.

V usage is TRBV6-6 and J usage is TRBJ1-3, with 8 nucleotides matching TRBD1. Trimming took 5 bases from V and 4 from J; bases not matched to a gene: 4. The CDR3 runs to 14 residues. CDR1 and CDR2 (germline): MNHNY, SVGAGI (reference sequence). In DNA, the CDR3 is TGTGCCAGCAGTACGGACAGGGCCGGAAACACCATATATTTT. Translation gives CASSTDRAGNTIYF.

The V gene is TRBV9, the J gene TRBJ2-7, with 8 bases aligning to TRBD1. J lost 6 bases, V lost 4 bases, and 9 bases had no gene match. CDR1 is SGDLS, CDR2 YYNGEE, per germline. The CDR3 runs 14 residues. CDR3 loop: CASSLRQGLGEQYF. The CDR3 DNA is TGTGCCAGCAGCCTTCGACAGGGGCTGGGCGAGCAGTACTTC.

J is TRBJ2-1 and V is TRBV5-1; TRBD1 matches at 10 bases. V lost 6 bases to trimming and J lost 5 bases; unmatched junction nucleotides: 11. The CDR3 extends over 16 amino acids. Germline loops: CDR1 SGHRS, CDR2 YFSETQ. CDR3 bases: TGCGCCAGCATACCGGGACAGGGGTTCCCCCACAATGAGCAGTTCTTC. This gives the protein CASIPGQGFPHNEQFF.

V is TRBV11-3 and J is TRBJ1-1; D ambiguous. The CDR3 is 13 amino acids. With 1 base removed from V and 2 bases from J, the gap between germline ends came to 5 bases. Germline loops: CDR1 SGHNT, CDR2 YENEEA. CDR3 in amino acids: CASSLGRNTEAFF. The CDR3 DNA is TGTGCCAGCAGCTTAGGGAGAAACACTGAAGCTTTCTTT. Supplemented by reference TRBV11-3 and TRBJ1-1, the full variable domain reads EAGVVQSPRYKIIEKKQPVAFWCNPISGHNTLYWYLQNLGQGPELLIRYENEEAVDDSQLPKDRFSAERLKGVDSTLKIQPAELGDSAVYLCASSLGRNTEAFFGQGTRLTVV.

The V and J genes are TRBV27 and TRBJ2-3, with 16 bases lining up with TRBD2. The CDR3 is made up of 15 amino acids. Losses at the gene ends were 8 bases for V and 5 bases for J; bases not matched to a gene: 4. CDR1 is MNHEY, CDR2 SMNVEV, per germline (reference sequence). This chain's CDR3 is CASGTSGRAKDTQYF. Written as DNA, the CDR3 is TGTGCCAGCGGGACTAGCGGGAGGGCTAAAGATACGCAGTATTTT.

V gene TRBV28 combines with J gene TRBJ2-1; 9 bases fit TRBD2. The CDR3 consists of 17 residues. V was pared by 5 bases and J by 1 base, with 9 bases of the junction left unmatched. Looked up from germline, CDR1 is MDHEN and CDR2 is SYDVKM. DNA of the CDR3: TGTGCCAGCAGTCCTCCGGGACTAGCCGGATCCTACAATGAGCAGTTCTTC. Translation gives CASSPPGLAGSYNEQFF.